These 13 T cell receptor beta chains originate from one sample sequenced in a study of T cell responses to AZD1222 COVID-19 vaccine. Sequencing was performed with immunoSEQ multiplex PCR; in TCRdb, only in-frame clones are kept and a portion is missing. The data show approximately 120,000 clones, around nine tenths seen once. The sequenced sample was peripheral blood, obtained on day 0 of AZD1222 vaccination. The source of these receptors is an adult in good health.

The chain uses TRBV29-1 and TRBJ2-1, with a weak D call TRBD1 (5 bases). The germline CDR1 and CDR2 sequences are SQVTM and ANQGSEA. The CDR3 loop spans 14 amino acids. Trimming left V 5 bases short and J 1 base short, with 12 bases between. The DNA of the CDR3 is TGCAGCGTTTTTCGACAGAATTCCTACAATGAGCAGTTCTTC. Its protein product is CSVFRQNSYNEQFF.

This clone was observed a single time. Additional DNA sequences in this sample encode the identical CDR3. The rearrangement uses TRBV4-1 and TRBJ2-1; TRBD1 is a possible D gene (5 bases). Germline V lookup: CDR1 MGHRA, CDR2 YSYEKL. The CDR3 loop spans 14 amino acids. Between the trimmed V and J ends, which lost 1 base and 7 bases, there was a span of 11 bases. The CDR3 sequence is CASSQVGPGNEQFF. As DNA, the CDR3 is TGCGCCAGCAGCCAAGTGGGGCCCGGAAATGAGCAGTTCTTC.

This chain links TRBV6-1 with TRBJ2-5; D is perhaps TRBD1 (6 bases). V lost 3 bases, J lost 12 bases, and 17 bases lay in between. Per the germline V gene, CDR1 is MNHNS and CDR2 is SASEGT. CDR3 length: 13 residues. CDR3 residues: CASSEGDSYREYF. CDR3 nucleotide sequence: TGTGCCAGCAGTGAGGGTGACAGTTACAGGGAGTACTTC.

The chain links TRBV6-1 to TRBJ2-1; TRBD2 matches 7 bases. CDR3 length equals 19 residues. V dropped 2 bases and J dropped 5; count of bases not matched to a gene: 18. CDR1 is MNHNS, CDR2 SASEGT, per germline. CDR3 amino acids: CASSELLRAAGVSHNEQFF. The CDR3 nucleotides read TGTGCCAGCAGTGAATTGCTCCGAGCTGCGGGAGTTAGCCACAATGAGCAGTTCTTC.

The chain combines TRBV2 with TRBJ2-2; D is perhaps TRBD1 (5 bases). The CDR3 sequence is 14 residues long. The V end lost 9 bases, the J end lost 0 bases, and 11 bases lay between the germline ends. The germline V gene encodes CDR1 SNHLY and CDR2 FYNNEI. CDR3 amino acids: CASDRDANTGELFF. The CDR3 nucleotides are TGTGCCAGTGACAGAGACGCGAACACCGGGGAGCTGTTTTTT.

This clone was recorded once. The chain uses TRBV6-6 and TRBJ2-7, with D uncertain. The germline V and J ends were trimmed by 0 bases and 3 bases, with 9 bases remaining between them. The CDR3 runs to 14 residues. Germline V gene sequence: CDR1 MNHNY, CDR2 SVGAGI (reference sequence). The CDR3 here is CASSYSVNYYEQYF. Written as DNA, the CDR3 is TGTGCCAGCAGTTACTCGGTGAACTACTACGAGCAGTACTTC.

The chain has TRBV2 and TRBJ1-4; TRBD1 matches at 9 bases. Unmatched junction bases numbered 11, after V lost 6 bases and J lost 3 bases. Germline V gives CDR1 SNHLY, CDR2 FYNNEI. The CDR3 spans 17 residues. CDR3 loop: CASSGTGRGGPNEKLFF. The CDR3 region has the DNA TGTGCCAGCAGCGGGACAGGGAGAGGGGGTCCTAATGAAAAACTGTTTTTT.

V gene TRBV28 combines with J gene TRBJ2-2; no reliable D call. Germline CDR1 and CDR2: MDHEN and SYDVKM. This CDR3 has 12 amino acids. Deletions cut 2 bases from V and 5 bases from J, with 3 bases between. The CDR3 DNA sequence: TGTGCCAGCAGTTTAGCGACCGGGGAGCTGTTTTTT. It yields the protein CASSLATGELFF.

The chain employs TRBV13 and TRBJ2-1, with 11 bases fitting TRBD2. Germline CDR1 reads PRHDT; CDR2 reads FYEKMQ (reference sequence). V dropped 6 bases and J dropped 6; count of bases not matched to a gene: 7. CDR3 length: 15 residues. Here the CDR3 DNA reads TGTGCCAGCAGACCCGATAGCGGGAGGGTCAATGAGCAGTTCTTC. It is translated as CASRPDSGRVNEQFF.

The genes are TRBV7-9 and TRBJ1-1; the D is unclear. V lost 1 base and J lost 4, with 10 bases in between. The CDR3 spans 14 residues. Germline CDR1 reads SEHNR; CDR2 reads FQNEAQ (reference sequence). The CDR3 DNA follows: TGTGCCAGCAGCTTAGATTCAGATACCACTGAAGCTTTCTTT. Its protein is CASSLDSDTTEAFF.

In this sample, this clone turned up once. The chain links TRBV19 to TRBJ2-1; the D gene is possibly TRBD2 (6 bases). The length of the CDR3 is 13 residues. The ends were cut back, 5 bases at V and 5 bases at J, with 10 bases in the middle. Germline CDR1 reads LNHDA; CDR2 reads SQIVND (reference sequence). This CDR3 reads CASSPTSNNEQFF. For the CDR3, the DNA is TGTGCCAGTAGTCCTACTAGCAACAATGAGCAGTTCTTC.

CDR3 in amino acids: CASSEAPGSGAFF. The CDR3 nucleotides are TGTGCCAGCAGTGAAGCCCCAGGGTCGGGAGCTTTCTTT. The gene calls are TRBV2 and TRBJ1-1; tentatively, D is TRBD1 (5 bases). V lost 0 bases to trimming and J lost 10 bases, with 12 bases between them. The CDR3 sequence is 13 residues long. Germline V gene sequence: CDR1 SNHLY, CDR2 FYNNEI.

J is TRBJ1-5 and V is TRBV10-3, with TRBD1 as a possible D gene (5 bases). From germline, CDR1 is ENHRY and CDR2 SYGVKD. This CDR3 spans 17 amino acids. V was clipped by 3 bases and J by 1 base, with 16 bases between them. CDR3 DNA sequence: TGTGCCATCAGTGATACGGGGCAGGCCCGCAGCAATCAGCCCCAGCATTTT. It encodes CAISDTGQARSNQPQHF.